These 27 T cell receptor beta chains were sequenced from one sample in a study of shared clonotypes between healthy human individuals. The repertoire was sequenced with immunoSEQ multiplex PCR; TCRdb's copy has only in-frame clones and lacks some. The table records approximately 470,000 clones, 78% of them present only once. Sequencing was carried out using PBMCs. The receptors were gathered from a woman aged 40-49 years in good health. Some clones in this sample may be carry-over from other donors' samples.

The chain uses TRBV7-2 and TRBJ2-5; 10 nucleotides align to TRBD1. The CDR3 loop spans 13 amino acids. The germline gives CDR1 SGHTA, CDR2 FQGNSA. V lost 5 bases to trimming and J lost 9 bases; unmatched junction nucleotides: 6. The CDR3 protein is CASSPGQGTSQYF. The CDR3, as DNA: TGTGCCAGCAGCCCGGGACAGGGGACTTCCCAGTACTTC.

CDR3 DNA sequence: TGTGCCAGCACCTCCCGAGCCCTCCAAGAGACCCAGTACTTC. Its protein is CASTSRALQETQYF. This chain connects TRBV27 to TRBJ2-5; D is undetermined. V was trimmed by 7 bases and J by 1 base, leaving 13 bases between them. The germline gives CDR1 MNHEY, CDR2 SMNVEV (reference sequence). The CDR3 sequence is 14 residues long.

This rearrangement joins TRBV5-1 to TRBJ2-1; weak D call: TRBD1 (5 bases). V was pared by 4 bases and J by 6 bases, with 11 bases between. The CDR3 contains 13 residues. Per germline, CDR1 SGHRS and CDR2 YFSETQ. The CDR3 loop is CASSLTGPNEQFF. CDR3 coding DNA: TGCGCCAGCAGCCTCACAGGACCCAATGAGCAGTTCTTC.

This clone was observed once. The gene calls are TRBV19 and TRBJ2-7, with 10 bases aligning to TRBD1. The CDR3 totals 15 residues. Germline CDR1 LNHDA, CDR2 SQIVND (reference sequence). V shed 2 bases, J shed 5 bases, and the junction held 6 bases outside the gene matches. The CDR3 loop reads CASSITGQGVHEQYF. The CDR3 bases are TGTGCCAGTAGTATAACAGGACAGGGGGTCCACGAGCAGTACTTC.

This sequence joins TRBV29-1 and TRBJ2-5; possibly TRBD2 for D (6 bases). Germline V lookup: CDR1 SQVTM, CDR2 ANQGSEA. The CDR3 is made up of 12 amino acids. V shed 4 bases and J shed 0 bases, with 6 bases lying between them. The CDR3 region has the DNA TGCAGCGTTGGGACTAACCAAGAGACCCAGTACTTC. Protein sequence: CSVGTNQETQYF.

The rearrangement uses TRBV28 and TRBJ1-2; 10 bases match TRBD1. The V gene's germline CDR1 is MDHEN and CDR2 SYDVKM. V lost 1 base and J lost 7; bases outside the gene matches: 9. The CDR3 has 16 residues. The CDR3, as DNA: TGTGCCAGCAGTTTATTTCGACAGGGGGCACGAAGTGGCTACACCTTC. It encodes CASSLFRQGARSGYTF.

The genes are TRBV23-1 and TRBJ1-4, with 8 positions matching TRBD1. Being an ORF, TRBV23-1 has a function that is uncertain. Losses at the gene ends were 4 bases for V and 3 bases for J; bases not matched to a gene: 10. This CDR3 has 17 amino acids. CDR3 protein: CASSPRTGRGSNEKLFF. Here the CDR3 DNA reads TGCGCCAGCAGTCCTAGGACAGGGAGAGGCTCTAATGAAAAACTGTTTTTT.

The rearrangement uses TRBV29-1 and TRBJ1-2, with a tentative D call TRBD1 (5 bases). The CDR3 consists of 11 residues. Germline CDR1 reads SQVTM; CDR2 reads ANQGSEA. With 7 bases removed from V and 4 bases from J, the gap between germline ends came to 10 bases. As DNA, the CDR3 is TGCAGCGGGGGGACCCCCTATGGCTACACCTTC. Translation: CSGGTPYGYTF.

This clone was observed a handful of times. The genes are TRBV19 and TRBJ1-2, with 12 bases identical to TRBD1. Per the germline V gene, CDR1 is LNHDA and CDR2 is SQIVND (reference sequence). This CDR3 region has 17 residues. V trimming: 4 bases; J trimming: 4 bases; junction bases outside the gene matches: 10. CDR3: CASSTPGQGARSYGYTF. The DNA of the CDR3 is TGTGCCAGTAGTACCCCGGGACAGGGGGCGAGATCCTATGGCTACACCTTC.

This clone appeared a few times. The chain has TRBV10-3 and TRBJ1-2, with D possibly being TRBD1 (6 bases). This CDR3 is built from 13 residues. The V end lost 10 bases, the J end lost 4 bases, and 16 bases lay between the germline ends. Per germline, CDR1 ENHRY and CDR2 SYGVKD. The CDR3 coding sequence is TGTGCCACCTCCGGGGGCTTGATCTATGGCTACACCTTC. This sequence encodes CATSGGLIYGYTF.

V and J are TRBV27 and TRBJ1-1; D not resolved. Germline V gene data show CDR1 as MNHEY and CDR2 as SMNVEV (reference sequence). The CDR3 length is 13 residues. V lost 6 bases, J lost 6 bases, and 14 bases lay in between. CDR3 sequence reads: CASRARTPAEAFF. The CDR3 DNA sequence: TGTGCCAGCAGGGCAAGAACACCAGCTGAAGCTTTCTTT.

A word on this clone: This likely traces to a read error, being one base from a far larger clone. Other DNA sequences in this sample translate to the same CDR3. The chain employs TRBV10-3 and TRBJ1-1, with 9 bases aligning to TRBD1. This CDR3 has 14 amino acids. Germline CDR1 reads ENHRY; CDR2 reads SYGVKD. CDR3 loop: CAISETTGGTEAFF. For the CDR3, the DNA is TGTGCCATCAGTGAGACAACAGGGGGCACTGAGGCTTTCTTT.

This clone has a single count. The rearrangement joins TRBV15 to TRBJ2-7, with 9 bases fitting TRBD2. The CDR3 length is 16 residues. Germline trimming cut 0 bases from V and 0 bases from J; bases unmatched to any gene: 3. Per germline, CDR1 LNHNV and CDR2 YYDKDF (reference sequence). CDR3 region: CATSRDGSGGSYEQYF. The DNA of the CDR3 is TGTGCCACCAGCAGAGATGGTAGCGGGGGCTCCTACGAGCAGTACTTC.

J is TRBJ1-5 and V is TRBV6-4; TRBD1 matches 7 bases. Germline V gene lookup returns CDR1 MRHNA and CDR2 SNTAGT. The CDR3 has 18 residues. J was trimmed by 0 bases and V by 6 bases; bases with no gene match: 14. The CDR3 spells CASRQTGQDSISNQPQHF. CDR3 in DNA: TGTGCCAGCAGGCAAACCGGACAGGATAGTATTAGCAATCAGCCCCAGCATTTT.

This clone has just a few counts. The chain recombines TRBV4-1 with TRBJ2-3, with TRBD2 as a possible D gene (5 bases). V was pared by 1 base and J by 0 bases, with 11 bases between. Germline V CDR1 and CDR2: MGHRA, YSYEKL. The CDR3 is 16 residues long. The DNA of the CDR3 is TGCGCCAGCAGCCAAGGAGGGCGGGTGAGCACAGATACGCAGTATTTT. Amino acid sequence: CASSQGGRVSTDTQYF.

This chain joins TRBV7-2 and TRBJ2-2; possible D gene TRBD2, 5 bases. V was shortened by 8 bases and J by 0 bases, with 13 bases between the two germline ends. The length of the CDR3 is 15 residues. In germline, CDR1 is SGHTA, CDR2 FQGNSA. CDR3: CASSPRDPNTGELFF. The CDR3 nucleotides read TGTGCCAGCTCTCCCCGGGATCCGAACACCGGGGAGCTGTTTTTT.

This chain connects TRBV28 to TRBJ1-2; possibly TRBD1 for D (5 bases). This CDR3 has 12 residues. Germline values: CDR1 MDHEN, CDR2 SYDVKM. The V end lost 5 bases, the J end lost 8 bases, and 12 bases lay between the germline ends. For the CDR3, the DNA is TGTGCCAGCAGTACAGCCACAGGCGGCTACACCTTC. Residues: CASSTATGGYTF.

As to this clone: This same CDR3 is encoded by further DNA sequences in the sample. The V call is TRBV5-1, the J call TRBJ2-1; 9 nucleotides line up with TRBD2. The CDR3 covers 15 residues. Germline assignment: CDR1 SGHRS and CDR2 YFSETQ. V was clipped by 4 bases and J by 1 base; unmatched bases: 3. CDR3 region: CASSETSGSYNEQFF. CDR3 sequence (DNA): TGCGCCAGCAGCGAGACTAGCGGTTCCTACAATGAGCAGTTCTTC.

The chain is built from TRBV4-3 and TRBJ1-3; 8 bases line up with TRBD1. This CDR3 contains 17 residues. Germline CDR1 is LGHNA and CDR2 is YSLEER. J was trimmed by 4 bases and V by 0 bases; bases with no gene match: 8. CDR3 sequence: CASSQDLAGGSGNTIYF. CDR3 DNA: TGCGCCAGCAGCCAAGATCTGGCAGGGGGCTCCGGAAACACCATATATTTT.

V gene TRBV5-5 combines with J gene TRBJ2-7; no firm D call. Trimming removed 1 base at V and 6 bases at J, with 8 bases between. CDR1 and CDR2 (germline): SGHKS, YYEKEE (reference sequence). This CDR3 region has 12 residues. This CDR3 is CASSLFSREQYF. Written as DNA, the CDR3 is TGTGCCAGCAGCTTGTTTTCGCGCGAGCAGTACTTC.

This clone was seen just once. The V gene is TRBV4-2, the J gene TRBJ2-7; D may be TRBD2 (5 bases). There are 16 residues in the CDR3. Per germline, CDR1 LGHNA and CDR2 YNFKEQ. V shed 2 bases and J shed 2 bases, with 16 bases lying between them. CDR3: CASSQSNQASPYEQYF. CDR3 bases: TGTGCCAGCAGCCAATCGAACCAGGCTAGCCCCTACGAGCAGTACTTC.

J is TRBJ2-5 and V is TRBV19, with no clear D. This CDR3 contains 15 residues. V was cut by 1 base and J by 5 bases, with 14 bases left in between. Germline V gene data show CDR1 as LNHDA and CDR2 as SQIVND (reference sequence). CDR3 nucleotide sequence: TGTGCCAGTAGTATAGCGGTCAGGCCCAGGGAGACCCAGTACTTC. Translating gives CASSIAVRPRETQYF.

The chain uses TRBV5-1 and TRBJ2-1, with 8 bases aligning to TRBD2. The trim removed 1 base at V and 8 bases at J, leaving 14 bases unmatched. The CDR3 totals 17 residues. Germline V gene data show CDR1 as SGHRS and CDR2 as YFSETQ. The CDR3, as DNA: TGCGCCAGCAGCTTGCGGCTAGCGGGTACCCGTGGGGATGAGCAGTTCTTC. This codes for CASSLRLAGTRGDEQFF. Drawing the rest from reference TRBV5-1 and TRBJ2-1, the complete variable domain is KAGVTQTPRYLIKTRGQQVTLSCSPISGHRSVSWYQQTPGQGLQFLFEYFSETQRNKGNFPGRFSGRQFSNSRSEMNVSTLELGDSALYLCASSLRLAGTRGDEQFFGPGTRLTVL.

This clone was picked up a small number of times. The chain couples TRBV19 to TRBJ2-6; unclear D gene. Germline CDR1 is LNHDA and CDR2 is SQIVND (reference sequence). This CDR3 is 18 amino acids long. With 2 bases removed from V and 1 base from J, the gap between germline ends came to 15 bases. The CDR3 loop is CASSILGSPRSGANVLTF. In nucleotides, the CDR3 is TGTGCCAGTAGTATATTAGGCAGCCCGCGGTCTGGGGCCAACGTCCTGACTTTC.

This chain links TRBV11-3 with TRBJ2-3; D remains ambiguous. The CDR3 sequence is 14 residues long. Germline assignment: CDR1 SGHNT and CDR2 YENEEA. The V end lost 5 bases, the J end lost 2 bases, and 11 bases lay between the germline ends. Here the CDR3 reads CASSPGHATDTQYF. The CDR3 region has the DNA TGTGCCAGCAGCCCCGGCCACGCCACAGATACGCAGTATTTT.

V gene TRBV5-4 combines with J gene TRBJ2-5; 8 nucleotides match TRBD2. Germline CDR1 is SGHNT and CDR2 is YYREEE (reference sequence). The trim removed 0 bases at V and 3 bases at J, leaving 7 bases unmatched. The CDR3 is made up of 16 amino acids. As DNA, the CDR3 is TGTGCCAGCAGCTTGGTGGCTAGCGGGCCTAAAGAGACCCAGTACTTC. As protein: CASSLVASGPKETQYF.

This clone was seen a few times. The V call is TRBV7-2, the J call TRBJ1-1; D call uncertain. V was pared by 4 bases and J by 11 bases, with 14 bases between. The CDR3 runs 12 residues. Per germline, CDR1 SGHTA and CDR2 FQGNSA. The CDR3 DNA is TGTGCCAGCAGCTCCCCCGGGAGGGTGGCTTTCTTT. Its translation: CASSSPGRVAFF.